This TCR beta chain was captured in a study of T-cell reconstitution after alpha-beta-depleted transplantation in children. On this clonotype itself: The target antigen is unknown.

V lost 4 bases and J 5 bases, leaving 14 bases between the germline ends. Looked up from germline, CDR1 is SGHTA and CDR2 is FQGNSA. The CDR3 length is 14 residues. Study results and caveats: Expanded graft clones numbering several hundred reportedly gave rise to alpha-beta T cells about two months after transplant. T-cell numbers and diversity, one year after transplant, stemmed largely from T cells that were newly produced.

A TCRbeta library incorporating unique molecular identifiers was prepared. TCRdb itself ran the PCR reads through MiXCR, one entry per CDR3 protein. Of around 300,000 distinct CDR3 sequences detected, 6% to 10% appear once; the ten largest clones hold about 9.1%. The TCR comes from a female patient aged 2-9 years who had a stem cell transplant for Fanconi anemia, so the T cells may come from the graft donor. Sequencing used peripheral blood, obtained 360 days after TCRalphabeta/CD19-depleted stem cell transplant. The rearrangement uses TRBV7-2 and TRBJ1-2; weak D call: TRBD1 (6 bases). DNA of the CDR3: TGTGCCAGCAGCTATTCCGGGACACTTTATGGCTACACCTTC. This sequence encodes CASSYSGTLYGYTF. Together with reference TRBV7-2 and TRBJ1-2, the CDR3 gives the full variable domain: GAGVSQSPSNKVTEKGKDVELRCDPISGHTALYWYRQSLGQGLEFLIYFQGNSAPDKSGLPSDRFSAERTGGSVSTLTIQRTQQEDSAVYLCASSYSGTLYGYTFGSGTRLTVV.